Presented here are 20 T cell receptor beta chains from one specimen sequenced in a study of blood T cell repertoires in COVID-19. Only in-frame clones appear in the TCRdb table, and some are missing; sequencing was by immunoSEQ multiplex PCR. The data hold about 190,000 clones, with about 88% observed a single time. Material: peripheral blood. The receptors originated from a man between 25 and 39 years old with acute or convalescent COVID-19.

This sequence joins TRBV28 and TRBJ1-4; no clear D gene. Trimming shortened V by 6 bases and J by 8 bases, and 13 bases separated the two germline ends. Per germline, CDR1 MDHEN and CDR2 SYDVKM. The CDR3 sequence is 13 residues long. Here the CDR3 DNA reads TGTGCCAGCAGGCGAGGGTTGGGAGAAAAACTGTTTTTT. Protein sequence: CASRRGLGEKLFF. Combining the CDR3 with reference TRBV28 and TRBJ1-4 gives the whole variable domain DVKVTQSSRYLVKRTGEKVFLECVQDMDHENMFWYRQDPGLGLRLIYFSYDVKMKEKGDIPEGYSVSREKKERFSLILESASTNQTSMYLCASRRGLGEKLFFGSGTQLSVL.

This clone was observed a single time. DNA of the CDR3: TGTGCCAGCAGCTTGGGGGACAGGGGAACTTGGGTCGAGCAGTACTTC. This encodes CASSLGDRGTWVEQYF. V usage is TRBV5-6 and J usage is TRBJ2-7; 10 bases match TRBD1. The trim removed 0 bases at V and 6 bases at J, leaving 9 bases unmatched. CDR3 size: 16 residues. Germline loops: CDR1 SGHDT, CDR2 YYEEEE.

The genes are TRBV5-1 and TRBJ2-7; the D is unclear. CDR1 SGHRS and CDR2 YFSETQ come from the germline V gene. V lost 5 bases to trimming and J lost 3 bases, with 12 bases between them. The CDR3 extends over 13 amino acids. CDR3 DNA: TGCGCCAGCAGTCCGAGCACCTACTACGAGCAGTACTTC. Translated, it gives CASSPSTYYEQYF.

The V gene is TRBV6-5, the J gene TRBJ1-2; D possibly corresponds to TRBD1 (6 bases). This CDR3 has 12 amino acids. Germline CDR1 is MNHEY and CDR2 is SVGAGI. V shed 5 bases and J shed 7 bases, with 11 bases lying between them. The CDR3 DNA is TGTGCCAGCAGTCATGGGGGCGTTGGCTACACCTTC. Translated: CASSHGGVGYTF.

The rearrangement uses TRBV27 and TRBJ2-5; TRBD2 matches at 9 bases. Germline lookup yields CDR1 MNHEY and CDR2 SMNVEV (reference sequence). The CDR3 has 14 residues. J lost 5 bases, V lost 4 bases, and 5 bases had no gene match. CDR3 loop: CASSSRGGYETQYF. CDR3 coding DNA: TGTGCCAGCAGTTCGCGGGGGGGGTATGAGACCCAGTACTTC.

The chain joins TRBV6-5 to TRBJ2-3, with 7 bases fitting TRBD1. The germline V gene has CDR1 MNHEY and CDR2 SVGAGI. The ends lost 6 bases at V and 1 base at J; junction bases unmatched: 4. This CDR3 has 14 residues. The CDR3 sequence is CASSRGQRTDTQYF. In nucleotides, the CDR3 is TGTGCCAGCAGCCGGGGACAGCGCACAGATACGCAGTATTTT.

V is TRBV15 and J is TRBJ1-5, with 8 bases aligning to TRBD1. Germline V gives CDR1 LNHNV, CDR2 YYDKDF (reference sequence). V shed 1 base, J shed 5 bases, and the junction held 1 base outside the gene matches. The CDR3 is 14 residues long. The CDR3 loop is CATSRAGGYQPQHF. DNA for the CDR3: TGTGCCACCAGCAGAGCAGGGGGCTATCAGCCCCAGCATTTT. Together with reference TRBV15 and TRBJ1-5, the CDR3 gives the full variable domain: DAMVIQNPRYQVTQFGKPVTLSCSQTLNHNVMYWYQQKSSQAPKLLFHYYDKDFNNEADTPDNFQSRRPNTSFCFLDIRSPGLGDTAMYLCATSRAGGYQPQHFGDGTRLSIL.

The chain couples TRBV7-9 to TRBJ1-2, with D maybe TRBD1 (6 bases). V lost 4 bases to trimming and J lost 0 bases, with 15 bases between them. Germline CDR1 and CDR2: SEHNR and FQNEAQ (reference sequence). There are 16 residues in the CDR3. The CDR3 loop is CASSSIQGKTNYGYTF. In DNA, the CDR3 is TGTGCCAGCAGCTCCATTCAGGGGAAAACTAACTATGGCTACACCTTC.

The gene calls are TRBV4-1 and TRBJ1-5; TRBD1 aligns across 7 bases. The CDR3 contains 15 residues. J lost 5 bases, V lost 1 base, and 5 bases had no gene match. Germline lookup yields CDR1 MGHRA and CDR2 YSYEKL. CDR3 in amino acids: CASSQAGTVYQPQHF. As DNA, the CDR3 is TGCGCCAGCAGCCAAGCCGGGACAGTTTATCAGCCCCAGCATTTT.

This chain links TRBV28 with TRBJ2-1; 9 nucleotides line up with TRBD2. Germline V gene data show CDR1 as MDHEN and CDR2 as SYDVKM. With 7 bases clipped from V and 5 bases from J, the junction kept 3 bases outside the gene matches. The CDR3 runs to 13 residues. CDR3 nucleotides: TGTGCCAGCATTGCGGGAGGGGACAATGAGCAGTTCTTC. Translating gives CASIAGGDNEQFF.

V usage is TRBV28 and J usage is TRBJ1-5; 8 positions match TRBD1. Germline values: CDR1 MDHEN, CDR2 SYDVKM. J lost 9 bases, V lost 6 bases, and 4 bases had no gene match. The CDR3 loop spans 12 amino acids. CDR3 region: CASRGQVRPQHF. CDR3 DNA: TGTGCCAGCAGGGGACAGGTCCGGCCCCAGCATTTT.

CDR3 sequence: CSVEDRVRTSADTQYF. In DNA form, the CDR3 reads TGCAGCGTTGAAGATAGGGTCAGGACTAGCGCAGATACGCAGTATTTT. J is TRBJ2-3 and V is TRBV29-1; TRBD2 matches 9 bases. The CDR3 covers 16 residues. CDR1 SQVTM and CDR2 ANQGSEA come from the germline V gene. After removal of 0 bases from V and 4 bases from J, the junction contained 8 bases not matched to a gene.

CDR3 DNA: TGTGCCAGCAGCTTGGCCCCGCCAGGGTATTTCGCAGGCACCTTC. This codes for CASSLAPPGYFAGTF. V gene TRBV5-5 combines with J gene TRBJ1-2; weak D call: TRBD1 (5 bases). CDR3 length: 15 amino acids. Germline CDR1 reads SGHKS; CDR2 reads YYEKEE (reference sequence). Trimming took off 0 bases at V and 13 bases at J, with 22 bases between the two ends.

The chain has TRBV29-1 and TRBJ1-1, with 12 bases lining up with TRBD1. Germline V gene sequence: CDR1 SQVTM, CDR2 ANQGSEA. The CDR3 has 16 amino acids. With 6 bases clipped from V and 0 bases from J, the junction kept 8 bases outside the gene matches. This CDR3 is CSVAGTGGGMNTEAFF. DNA for the CDR3: TGCAGCGTCGCCGGGACAGGGGGCGGGATGAACACTGAAGCTTTCTTT.

This clone was detected a few times. The chain employs TRBV18 and TRBJ1-6; no firm D call. CDR3 size: 13 residues. Germline assignment: CDR1 KGHSH and CDR2 LQKENI. Trimming removed 6 bases at V and 10 bases at J, with 13 bases between. The CDR3 here is CASSPSAGSPLHF. DNA for the CDR3: TGTGCCAGCTCCCCATCGGCGGGGTCACCCCTCCACTTT. Variable domain in full (rest from reference TRBV18 and TRBJ1-6): NAGVMQNPRHLVRRRGQEARLRCSPMKGHSHVYWYRQLPEEGLKFMVYLQKENIIDESGMPKERFSAEFPKEGPSILRIQQVVRGDSAAYFCASSPSAGSPLHFGNGTRLTVT.

V and J are TRBV4-1 and TRBJ1-1; possibly TRBD1 for D (5 bases). V lost 2 bases to trimming and J lost 1 base, with 17 bases between them. The CDR3 is 17 amino acids. Germline CDR1 MGHRA, CDR2 YSYEKL. CDR3 amino acids: CASSQRYPDIGNTEAFF. CDR3 bases: TGCGCCAGCAGCCAAAGGTACCCGGACATCGGGAACACTGAAGCTTTCTTT.

This clone came up once. The chain carries TRBV30 and TRBJ1-6; 11 bases fit TRBD1. V gave up 2 bases and J gave up 0 bases; unmatched junction bases: 12. There are 20 residues in the CDR3. Looked up from germline, CDR1 is GTSNPN and CDR2 is SVGIG (reference sequence). The CDR3 spells CAWSLGRGDRGSSYNSPLHF. The CDR3 coding sequence is TGTGCCTGGAGTCTGGGGAGAGGGGACAGGGGGAGCTCCTATAATTCACCCCTCCACTTT.

The chain couples TRBV27 to TRBJ1-2; 8 bases are shared with TRBD1. V was pared by 1 base and J by 8 bases, with 9 bases of the junction left unmatched. This CDR3 region has 15 residues. From germline, CDR1 is MNHEY and CDR2 SMNVEV (reference sequence). The CDR3 here is CASSLWSGGMGGYTF. The CDR3 DNA follows: TGTGCCAGCAGTTTATGGTCAGGGGGCATGGGGGGCTACACCTTC.

This chain joins TRBV19 and TRBJ1-5; 9 positions agree with TRBD1. The CDR3 is made up of 16 amino acids. The germline V gene has CDR1 LNHDA and CDR2 SQIVND (reference sequence). J lost 7 bases, V lost 5 bases, and 12 bases had no gene match. The chain's CDR3 is CASSPGATGGGQPQHF. DNA of the CDR3: TGTGCCAGTAGTCCAGGGGCTACAGGGGGCGGACAGCCCCAGCATTTT.

J is TRBJ1-2 and V is TRBV19, with TRBD1 identical over 8 bases. The CDR3 is 12 amino acids. Trimming at V came to 5 bases and at J to 7 bases, leaving 3 bases not matched to a gene. The germline CDR1 and CDR2 sequences are LNHDA and SQIVND (reference sequence). The CDR3 DNA reads as TGTGCCAGTAGTCAGGGGGCAAGTGGCTACACCTTC. Translating gives CASSQGASGYTF.